This T cell receptor beta chain was recorded in a study of radiotherapy plus CTLA-4 blockade in lung cancer. Overall study results and limits: Among blood TCR repertoires after radiotherapy plus ipilimumab, tumor-derived clones expanded.

Enrolled patients, whose metastatic non-small-cell lung cancer was chemo-refractory, received focal radiation plus CTLA-4 blockade with ipilimumab. Using immunoSEQ multiplex PCR, the repertoire was profiled, and TCRdb retains in-frame clones only, with some absent. The table shows roughly 59,000 clones, with approximately 68% occurring only once. A few counts support this clone. The antigen remains unidentified. J was trimmed by 1 base and V by 4 bases; bases with no gene match: 8. The CDR3 totals 16 residues. Per germline, CDR1 MNHEY and CDR2 SVGAGI. The clonotype comes from a human donor with non-small cell lung cancer whose response to radiotherapy plus ipilimumab could not be evaluated. This chain connects TRBV6-5 to TRBJ1-1, with TRBD1 matching 8 bases. This specimen consisted of peripheral blood, obtained from a patient treated with radiotherapy plus ipilimumab. CDR3 sequence: CASSSNIQGGNTEAFF. CDR3 DNA sequence: TGTGCCAGCAGTTCAAACATACAGGGGGGGAACACTGAAGCTTTCTTT.